A selection of T cell receptor beta chains follows, all from one sample in a study of blood T cell repertoires in COVID-19. Sequencing used immunoSEQ multiplex PCR; TCRdb keeps in-frame clones, though not all of them. The sample includes around 150,000 clones, around 73% seen only once; the top ten take 9.5% to 12%. Specimen: peripheral blood. The receptors here all came from a man in his 60s who had recovered from COVID-19. Each CDR3 is given with its conserved first and last residue. A D gene is named only where the DNA matches it firmly. Some rows mark clone size as missing; the rest say once, few, many or name a class of expanded clone.

CASSPDRDSLYTEAFF | TGTGCCAGCAGCCCTGACCGGGACAGCTTATACACTGAAGCTTTCTTT | NA | TRBJ1-1 | TRBV7-2 | TRBD1
CAISLGSPLTDEQFF | TGTGCCATCAGTTTGGGGAGTCCCCTGACGGATGAGCAGTTCTTC | NA | TRBJ2-1 | TRBV10-3 | NA
CASSQDTSGSRFEQFF | TGCGCCAGCAGCCAAGATACTAGCGGGAGTAGGTTTGAGCAGTTCTTC | NA | TRBJ2-1 | TRBV4-3 | TRBD2
CASALVGLAGGQETQYF | TGTGCCAGCGCCTTGGTCGGGCTAGCGGGGGGCCAAGAGACCCAGTACTTC | NA | TRBJ2-5 | TRBV28 | TRBD2
CASSLLRSGNTIYF | TGTGCCAGTAGTCTACTTCGCTCTGGAAACACCATATATTTT | NA | TRBJ1-3 | TRBV19 | NA
CASSLGSTGFRETQYF | TGTGCCAGCAGCTTGGGGTCGACAGGGTTCCGTGAGACCCAGTACTTC | medium-sized | TRBJ2-5 | TRBV5-6 | TRBD1
CASSVRGGTLAGGYQETQYF | TGTGCCAGCAGCGTACGAGGGGGGACCTTAGCGGGAGGGTACCAAGAGACCCAGTACTTC | NA | TRBJ2-5 | TRBV9 | TRBD2
CASSPRGLNTEAFF | TGTGCCAGCAGCCCCCGAGGGTTGAACACTGAAGCTTTCTTT | once | TRBJ1-1 | TRBV3-1/TRBV3-2 | NA
CASSPKRMRGRGNEQFF | TGTGCCAGCAGCCCGAAAAGGATGCGGGGGCGCGGGAATGAGCAGTTCTTC | NA | TRBJ2-1 | TRBV28 | NA
CATSALGQASDVVETQYF | TGTGCCACCAGTGCCCTGGGCCAGGCGTCGGATGTTGTAGAGACCCAGTACTTC | NA | TRBJ2-5 | TRBV24-1 | NA
CASSQTAEETQYF | TGTGCCAGCAGCCAGACAGCTGAAGAGACCCAGTACTTC | NA | TRBJ2-5 | TRBV7-3 | NA
CASSILRGQFYEQYF | TGTGCCAGTAGTATCCTGCGGGGACAGTTCTACGAGCAGTACTTC | many | TRBJ2-7 | TRBV19 | NA
CASSQELPGQRNTEAFF | TGTGCCAGCAGCCAAGAGTTACCGGGACAGAGAAACACTGAAGCTTTCTTT | NA | TRBJ1-1 | TRBV4-2 | TRBD1
CASSPTAGGFGYTF | TGTGCCAGCAGTCCCACGGCAGGGGGTTTTGGCTACACCTTC | few | TRBJ1-2 | TRBV6-2/TRBV6-3 | TRBD1
CASSPRPSPDEQFF | TGTGCCAGCAGCCCCCGCCCCTCTCCGGATGAGCAGTTCTTC | NA | TRBJ2-1 | TRBV16 | NA
CASRKTGVDNQPQHF | TGTGCCAGTAGGAAGACAGGGGTCGACAATCAGCCCCAGCATTTT | NA | TRBJ1-5 | TRBV19 | TRBD1
CASSSGQEYQPQHF | TGTGCCAGTAGTAGCGGGCAGGAATATCAGCCCCAGCATTTT | NA | TRBJ1-5 | TRBV19 | NA
CATWTANYGYTF | TGTGCCACCTGGACAGCCAACTATGGCTACACCTTC | NA | TRBJ1-2 | TRBV6-5 | NA
CASSPGNTGELFF | TGTGCCAGCTCACCAGGCAACACCGGGGAGCTGTTTTTT | few | TRBJ2-2 | TRBV18 | NA
CASSFVKNTEAFF | TGTGCCAGCAGCTTTGTCAAAAACACTGAAGCTTTCTTT | NA | TRBJ1-1 | TRBV11-2 | NA
CASSSDRGRELFF | TGTGCCAGCAGCTCAGACAGGGGCAGGGAGCTGTTTTTT | few | TRBJ2-2 | TRBV7-2 | TRBD1
CASTRTGSDAFF | TGTGCCAGCACCCGGACAGGGAGCGACGCTTTCTTT | NA | TRBJ1-1 | TRBV28 | TRBD1
CASSPGREDNEQFF | TGCGCCAGCAGCCCCGGGCGGGAGGACAATGAGCAGTTCTTC | NA | TRBJ2-1 | TRBV5-1 | TRBD2
CASSEAPGLSEQYF | TGTGCCAGCAGTGAAGCGCCGGGTCTGAGCGAGCAGTACTTC | once | TRBJ2-7 | TRBV2 | NA
CASSPTSGILRKFF | TGTGCCAGCAGTCCCACTAGCGGGATCCTTCGGAAGTTCTTC | NA | TRBJ2-1 | TRBV27 | TRBD2
CAWSRGVGTDTQYF | TGTGCCTGGAGTAGAGGTGTTGGCACAGATACGCAGTATTTT | NA | TRBJ2-3 | TRBV30 | NA
CASSLAAGAGYNEQFF | TGTGCCAGCAGCTTGGCGGCAGGGGCAGGCTACAATGAGCAGTTCTTC | few | TRBJ2-1 | TRBV5-4 | NA